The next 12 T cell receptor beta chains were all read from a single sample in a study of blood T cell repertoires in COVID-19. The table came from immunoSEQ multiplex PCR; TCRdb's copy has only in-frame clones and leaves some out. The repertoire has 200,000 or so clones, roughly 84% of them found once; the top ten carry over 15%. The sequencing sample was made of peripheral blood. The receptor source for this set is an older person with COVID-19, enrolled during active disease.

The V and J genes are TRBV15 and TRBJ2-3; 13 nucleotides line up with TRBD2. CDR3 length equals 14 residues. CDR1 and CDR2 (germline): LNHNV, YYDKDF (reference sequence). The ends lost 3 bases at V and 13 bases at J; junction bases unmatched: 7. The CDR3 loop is CATSRQLAGGPEYF. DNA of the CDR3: TGTGCCACCAGCAGGCAACTAGCGGGGGGGCCTGAGTATTTT. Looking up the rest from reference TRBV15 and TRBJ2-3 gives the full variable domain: DAMVIQNPRYQVTQFGKPVTLSCSQTLNHNVMYWYQQKSSQAPKLLFHYYDKDFNNEADTPDNFQSRRPNTSFCFLDIRSPGLGDTAMYLCATSRQLAGGPEYFGPGTRLTVL.

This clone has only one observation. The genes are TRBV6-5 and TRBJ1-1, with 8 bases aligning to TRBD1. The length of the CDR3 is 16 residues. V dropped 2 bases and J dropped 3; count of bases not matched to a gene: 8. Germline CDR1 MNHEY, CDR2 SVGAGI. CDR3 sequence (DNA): TGTGCCAGCAGTTACGAGCAGGGGGCTAGTCACACTGAAGCTTTCTTT. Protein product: CASSYEQGASHTEAFF.

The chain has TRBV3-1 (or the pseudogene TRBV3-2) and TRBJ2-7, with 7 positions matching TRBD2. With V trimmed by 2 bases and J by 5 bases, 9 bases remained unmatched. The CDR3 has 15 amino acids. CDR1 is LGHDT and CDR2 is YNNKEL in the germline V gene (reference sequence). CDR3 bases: TGTGCCAGCAGCCAAAGAGGGCGGGAGCTTGACGAGCAGTACTTC. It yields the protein CASSQRGRELDEQYF.

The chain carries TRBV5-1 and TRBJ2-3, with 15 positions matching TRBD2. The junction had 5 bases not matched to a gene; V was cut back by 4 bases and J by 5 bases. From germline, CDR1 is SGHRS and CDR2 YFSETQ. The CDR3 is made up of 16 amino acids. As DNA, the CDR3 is TGCGCCAGCAGCAAGGGACTAGCGGGGGGAGGAGATACGCAGTATTTT. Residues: CASSKGLAGGGDTQYF.

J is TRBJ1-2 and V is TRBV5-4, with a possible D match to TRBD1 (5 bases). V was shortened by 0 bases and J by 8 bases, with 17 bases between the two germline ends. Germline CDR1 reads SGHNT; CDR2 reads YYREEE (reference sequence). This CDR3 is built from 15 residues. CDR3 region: CASSLEAGRSLGYTF. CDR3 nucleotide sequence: TGTGCCAGCAGCTTGGAAGCAGGGCGATCTCTAGGCTACACCTTC.

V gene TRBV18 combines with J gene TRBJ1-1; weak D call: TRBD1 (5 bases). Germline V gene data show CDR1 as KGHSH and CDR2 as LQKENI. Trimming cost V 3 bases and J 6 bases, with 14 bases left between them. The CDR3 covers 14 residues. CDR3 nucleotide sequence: TGTGCCAGCTCACCCCGCTCGACAGATGCTGAAGCTTTCTTT. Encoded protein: CASSPRSTDAEAFF.

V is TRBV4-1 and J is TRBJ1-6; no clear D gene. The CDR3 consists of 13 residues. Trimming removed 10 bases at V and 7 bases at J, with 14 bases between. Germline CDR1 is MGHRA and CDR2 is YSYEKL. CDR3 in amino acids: CATAERANSPLHF. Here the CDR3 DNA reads TGCGCCACCGCAGAGAGGGCAAATTCACCCCTCCACTTT.

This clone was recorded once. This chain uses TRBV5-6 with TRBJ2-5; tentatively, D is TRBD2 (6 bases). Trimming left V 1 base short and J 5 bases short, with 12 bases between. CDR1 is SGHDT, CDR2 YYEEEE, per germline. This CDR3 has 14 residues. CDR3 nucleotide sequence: TGTGCCAGCAGCTTGTGGGGCGGGACCGAGACCCAGTACTTC. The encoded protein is CASSLWGGTETQYF.

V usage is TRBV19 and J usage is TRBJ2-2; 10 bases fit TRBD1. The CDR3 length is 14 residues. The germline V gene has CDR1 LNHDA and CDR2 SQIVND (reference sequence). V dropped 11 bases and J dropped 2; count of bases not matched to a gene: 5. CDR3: CAGGQGINTGELFF. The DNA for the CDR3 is TGTGCCGGGGGACAGGGGATCAACACCGGGGAGCTGTTTTTT.

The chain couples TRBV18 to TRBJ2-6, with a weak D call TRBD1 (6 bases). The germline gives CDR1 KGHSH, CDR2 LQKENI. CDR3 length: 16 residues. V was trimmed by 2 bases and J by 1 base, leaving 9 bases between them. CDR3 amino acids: CASSPETGSGANVLTF. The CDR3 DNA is TGTGCCAGCTCACCAGAAACAGGGTCTGGGGCCAACGTCCTGACTTTC.

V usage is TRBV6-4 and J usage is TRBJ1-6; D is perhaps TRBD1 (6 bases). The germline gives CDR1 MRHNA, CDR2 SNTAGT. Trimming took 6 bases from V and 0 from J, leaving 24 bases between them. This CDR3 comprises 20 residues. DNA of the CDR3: TGTGCCAGCAGGGGTCTAAGACAGGACCGTACGAGCTCCTATAATTCACCCCTCCACTTT. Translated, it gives CASRGLRQDRTSSYNSPLHF.

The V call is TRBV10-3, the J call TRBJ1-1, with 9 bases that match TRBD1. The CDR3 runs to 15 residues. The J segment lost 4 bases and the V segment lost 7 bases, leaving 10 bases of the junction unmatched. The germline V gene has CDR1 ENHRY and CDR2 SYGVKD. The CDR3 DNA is TGTGCCATCAACTCCGGGACAGGGTTGTTCACTGAAGCTTTCTTT. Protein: CAINSGTGLFTEAFF.